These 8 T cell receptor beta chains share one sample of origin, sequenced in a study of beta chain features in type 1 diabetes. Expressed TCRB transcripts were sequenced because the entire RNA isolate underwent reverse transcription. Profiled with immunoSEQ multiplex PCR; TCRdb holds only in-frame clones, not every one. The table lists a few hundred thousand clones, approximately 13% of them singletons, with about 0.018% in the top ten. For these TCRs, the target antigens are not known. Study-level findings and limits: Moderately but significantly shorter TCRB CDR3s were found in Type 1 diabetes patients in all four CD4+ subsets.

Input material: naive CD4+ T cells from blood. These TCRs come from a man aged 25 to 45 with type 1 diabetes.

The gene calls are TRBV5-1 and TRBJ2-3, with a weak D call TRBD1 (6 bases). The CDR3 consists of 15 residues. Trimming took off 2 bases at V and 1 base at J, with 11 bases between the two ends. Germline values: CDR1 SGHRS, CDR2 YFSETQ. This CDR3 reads CASSLQGAGTDTQYF. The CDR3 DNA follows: TGCGCCAGCAGCTTACAGGGTGCGGGCACAGATACGCAGTATTTT.

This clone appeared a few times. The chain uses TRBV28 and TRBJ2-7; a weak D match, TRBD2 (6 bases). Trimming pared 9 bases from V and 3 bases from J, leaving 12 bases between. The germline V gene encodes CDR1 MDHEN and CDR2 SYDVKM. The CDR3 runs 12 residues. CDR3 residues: CASTSRDYEQYF. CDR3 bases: TGTGCCAGTACTAGCAGGGACTACGAGCAGTACTTC.

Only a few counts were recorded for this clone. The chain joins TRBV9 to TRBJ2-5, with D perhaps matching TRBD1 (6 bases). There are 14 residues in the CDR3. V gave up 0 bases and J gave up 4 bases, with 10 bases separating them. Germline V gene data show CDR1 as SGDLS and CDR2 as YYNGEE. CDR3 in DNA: TGTGCCAGCAGCGTAGCTCCAGGGGCAGAGACCCAGTACTTC. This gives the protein CASSVAPGAETQYF.

The CDR3, as DNA: TGTGCCTGGAGTGTCAGATTCTCCTACAATGAGCAGTTCTTC. This sequence encodes CAWSVRFSYNEQFF. The rearrangement joins TRBV30 to TRBJ2-1; no clear D gene. V was clipped by 0 bases and J by 0 bases, with 6 bases between them. The CDR3 is 14 residues long. The germline V gene encodes CDR1 GTSNPN and CDR2 SVGIG (reference sequence).

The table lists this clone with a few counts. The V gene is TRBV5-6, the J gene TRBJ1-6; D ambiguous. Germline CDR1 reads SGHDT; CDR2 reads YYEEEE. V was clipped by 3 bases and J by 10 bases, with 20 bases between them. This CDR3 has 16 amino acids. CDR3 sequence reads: CASSSMATHPGSPLHF. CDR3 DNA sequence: TGTGCCAGCAGCTCCATGGCGACGCACCCGGGATCACCCCTCCACTTT.

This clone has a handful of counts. The chain's CDR3 is CASSQGPYEQYF. DNA for the CDR3: TGTGCCAGCAGCCAAGGGCCCTACGAGCAGTACTTC. The chain links TRBV4-2 to TRBJ2-7; D remains unclear. The CDR3 runs to 12 residues. V lost 1 base and J lost 2, with 3 bases in between. Per germline, CDR1 LGHNA and CDR2 YNFKEQ.

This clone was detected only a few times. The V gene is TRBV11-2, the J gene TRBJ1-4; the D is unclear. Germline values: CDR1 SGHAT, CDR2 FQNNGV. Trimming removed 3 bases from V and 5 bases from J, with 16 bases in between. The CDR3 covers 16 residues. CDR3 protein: CASSFGAGKPNEKLFF. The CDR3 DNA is TGTGCCAGCAGCTTTGGAGCTGGCAAACCAAATGAAAAACTGTTTTTT.

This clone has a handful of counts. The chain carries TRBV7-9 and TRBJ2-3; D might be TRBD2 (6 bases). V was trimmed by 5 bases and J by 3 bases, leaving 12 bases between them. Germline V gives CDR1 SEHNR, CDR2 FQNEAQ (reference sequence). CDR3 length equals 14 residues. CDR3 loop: CASSQGGGTDTQYF. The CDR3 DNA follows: TGTGCCAGCAGCCAAGGAGGAGGGACAGATACGCAGTATTTT.